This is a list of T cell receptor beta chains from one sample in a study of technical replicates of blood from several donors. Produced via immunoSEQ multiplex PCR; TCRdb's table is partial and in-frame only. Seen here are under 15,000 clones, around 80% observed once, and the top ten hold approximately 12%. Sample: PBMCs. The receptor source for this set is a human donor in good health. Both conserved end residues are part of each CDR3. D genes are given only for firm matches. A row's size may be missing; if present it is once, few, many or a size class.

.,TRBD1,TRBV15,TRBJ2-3,CATTKGQGSTADTQYF,TGTGCCACCACTAAAGGACAGGGGTCAACGGCAGATACGCAGTATTTT
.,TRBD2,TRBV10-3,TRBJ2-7,CATRTSGSSYEQYF,TGTGCCACAAGGACTAGCGGGAGCTCCTACGAGCAGTACTTC
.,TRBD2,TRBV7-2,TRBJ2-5,CASSLRLAGRETQYF,TGTGCCAGCAGCTTAAGACTAGCGGGACGAGAGACCCAGTACTTC
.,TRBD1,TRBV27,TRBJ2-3,CASSFLGQGQDTQYF,TGTGCCAGCAGTTTCTTAGGACAGGGCCAAGATACGCAGTATTTT
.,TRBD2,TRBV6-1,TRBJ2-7,CASSNPAGGYEQYF,TGTGCCAGCAGTAACCCAGCGGGAGGATACGAGCAGTACTTC
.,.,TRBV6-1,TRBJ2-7,CASSLYYEQYF,TGTGCCAGCAGTCTTTACTACGAGCAGTACTTC
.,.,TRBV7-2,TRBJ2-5,CASSSNYQETQYF,TGTGCCAGCAGCTCAAACTACCAAGAGACCCAGTACTTC
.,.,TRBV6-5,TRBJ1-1,CASSYGHMNTEAFF,TGTGCCAGCAGTTACGGGCATATGAACACTGAAGCTTTCTTT
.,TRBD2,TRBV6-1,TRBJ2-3,CASRRTSGVGDTQYF,TGTGCCAGCAGGCGGACTAGCGGGGTGGGAGATACGCAGTATTTT
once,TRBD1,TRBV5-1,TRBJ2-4,CASSFQGTGVSKNIQYF,TGCGCCAGCAGCTTCCAGGGGACAGGGGTGTCCAAAAACATTCAGTACTTC
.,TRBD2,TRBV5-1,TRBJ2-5,CASSLAASGSWETQYF,TGCGCCAGCAGCTTGGCCGCTAGCGGGAGCTGGGAGACCCAGTACTTC
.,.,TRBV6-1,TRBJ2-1,CASSLYGTDNNEQFF,TGTGCCAGCAGCCTTTACGGGACTGACAACAATGAGCAGTTCTTC
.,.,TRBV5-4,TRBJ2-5,CASSSQSTSQETQYF,TGTGCCAGCAGCTCGCAATCGACAAGCCAAGAGACCCAGTACTTC
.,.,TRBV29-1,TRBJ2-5,CSVAATGFRETQYF,TGCAGCGTTGCCGCTACAGGGTTCCGCGAGACCCAGTACTTC
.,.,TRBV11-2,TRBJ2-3,CASSLDPSRTDTQYF,TGTGCCAGCAGCTTAGATCCGTCCCGCACAGATACGCAGTATTTT
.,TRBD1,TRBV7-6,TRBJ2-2,CASSSTGQGATGELFF,TGTGCCAGCAGCTCAACGGGACAGGGGGCCACCGGGGAGCTGTTTTTT
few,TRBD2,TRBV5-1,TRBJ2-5,CASSVSGGGETQYF,TGCGCCAGCAGCGTGAGCGGGGGGGGAGAGACCCAGTACTTC
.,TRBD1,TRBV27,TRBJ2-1,CASSLGQGFYNEQFF,TGTGCCAGCAGTTTAGGACAGGGGTTTTACAATGAGCAGTTCTTC
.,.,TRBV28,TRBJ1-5,CASTQIRELVGSVPQHF,TGTGCCAGCACCCAAATCAGGGAATTGGTCGGGTCCGTGCCCCAGCATTTT
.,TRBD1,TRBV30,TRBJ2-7,CAWTRESSWDSYEQYF,TGTGCCTGGACCCGAGAATCTTCCTGGGACAGTTACGAGCAGTACTTC
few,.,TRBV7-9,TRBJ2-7,CASSPLGGSTYEQYF,TGTGCCAGCAGCCCTCTTGGGGGGTCGACCTACGAGCAGTACTTC
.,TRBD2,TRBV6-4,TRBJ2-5,CASSDPKGLAEQETQYF,TGTGCCAGCAGTGACCCGAAAGGACTAGCGGAACAAGAGACCCAGTACTTC
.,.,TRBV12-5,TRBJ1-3,CASGLVLYSQSSGNTIYF,TGTGCTAGTGGTTTGGTACTGTACAGCCAGAGCTCTGGAAACACCATATATTTT
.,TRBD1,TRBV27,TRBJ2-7,CASSPGQGVYEQYF,TGTGCCAGCAGCCCGGGACAGGGGGTTTACGAGCAGTACTTC
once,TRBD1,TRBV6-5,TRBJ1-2,CASSYGQGFGYTF,TGTGCCAGCAGTTACGGACAGGGGTTTGGCTACACCTTC
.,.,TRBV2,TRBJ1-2,CASRDPGLRYGYTF,TGTGCCAGCAGAGATCCGGGTTTACGCTATGGCTACACCTTC